The 23 T cell receptor beta chains presented below share a single source sample, sequenced in a study of cytomegalovirus exposure and HLA in healthy donors. PCR employed 60 Vbeta and 13 Jbeta primers. The protocol was immunoSEQ multiplex PCR, while the TCRdb copy is restricted to in-frame clones and leaves out a portion. The sample shows 200,000 or so clones, approximately 79% of them seen only once. The sequencing sample was made of PBMCs. These receptors all stem from a girl aged 2-10 years in good health and CMV-seronegative.

J is TRBJ1-3 and V is TRBV11-3, with D possibly matching TRBD1 (5 bases). Between the trimmed V and J ends, which lost 3 bases and 4 bases, there was a span of 22 bases. The CDR3 is 18 residues long. The germline CDR1 and CDR2 sequences are SGHNT and YENEEA. CDR3 nucleotide sequence: TGTGCCAGCAGCTTCGTTCGGGGAAGGGACTTTCCAGGAAACACCATATATTTT. It yields the protein CASSFVRGRDFPGNTIYF.

V gene TRBV5-4 combines with J gene TRBJ1-2, with a possible D match to TRBD1 (5 bases). The CDR3 contains 16 residues. Germline-derived CDR1 and CDR2 are SGHNT and YYREEE (reference sequence). V dropped 0 bases and J dropped 6 bases, with 18 bases sitting between them. The CDR3 protein is CASSLEGKRNVDGYTF. The CDR3 DNA sequence: TGTGCCAGCAGCTTGGAGGGGAAACGCAATGTTGATGGCTACACCTTC.

The chain employs TRBV19 and TRBJ1-5, with 8 nucleotides matching TRBD1. The CDR3 has 18 residues. Germline V gene lookup returns CDR1 LNHDA and CDR2 SQIVND (reference sequence). V shed 2 bases, J shed 0 bases, and the junction held 9 bases outside the gene matches. CDR3 nucleotides: TGTGCCAGTAGTATAAGGGGGGGACAGGCGACTAGCAATCAGCCCCAGCATTTT. This codes for CASSIRGGQATSNQPQHF.

This chain joins TRBV5-4 and TRBJ1-3, with D uncertain. In germline, CDR1 is SGHNT, CDR2 YYREEE (reference sequence). Trimming pared 2 bases from V and 4 bases from J, leaving 7 bases between. There are 13 residues in the CDR3. CDR3: CASSFLEGNTIYF. The CDR3 DNA sequence: TGTGCCAGCAGCTTTCTGGAGGGAAACACCATATATTTT.

The genes are TRBV7-9 and TRBJ2-5, with 10 bases that match TRBD2. The CDR3 is 15 residues long. Trimming took 1 base from V and 3 from J; bases not matched to a gene: 2. Per the germline V gene, CDR1 is SEHNR and CDR2 is FQNEAQ (reference sequence). Here the CDR3 reads CASSLVLAGKETQYF. The CDR3 DNA reads as TGTGCCAGCAGCTTAGTACTAGCGGGGAAAGAGACCCAGTACTTC.

This chain links TRBV7-9 with TRBJ2-3; D unresolved. The CDR3 is 11 residues long. CDR1 and CDR2 from the germline V gene are SEHNR and FQNEAQ (reference sequence). The CDR3 bases are TGTGCGATGCACGGGTCAGATACGCAGTATTTT. Amino acid sequence: CAMHGSDTQYF.

This clone was recorded only once. The chain combines TRBV15 with TRBJ2-7; 9 positions match TRBD1. CDR3 length equals 15 residues. V lost 1 base and J lost 5; bases outside the gene matches: 6. Germline V CDR1 and CDR2: LNHNV, YYDKDF (reference sequence). CDR3 bases: TGTGCCACCAGCAGAGCAGGACAGGGGATCGACGAGCAGTACTTC. Translation gives CATSRAGQGIDEQYF.

This clone has more than one count but fewer than ten. The chain carries TRBV27 and TRBJ2-1; weak D call: TRBD1 (6 bases). The CDR3 has 15 residues. The V end lost 4 bases, the J end lost 1 base, and 11 bases lay between the germline ends. CDR1 MNHEY and CDR2 SMNVEV come from the germline V gene (reference sequence). The CDR3 sequence: CASSYPGQSYNEQFF. The CDR3 coding sequence is TGTGCCAGCAGTTACCCGGGACAATCCTACAATGAGCAGTTCTTC.

V usage is TRBV7-9 and J usage is TRBJ2-3; no clear D. V gave up 8 bases and J gave up 4 bases, with 7 bases separating them. The germline V gene encodes CDR1 SEHNR and CDR2 FQNEAQ (reference sequence). The CDR3 is 11 amino acids. The chain's CDR3 is CASARADTQYF. DNA for the CDR3: TGTGCCAGCGCTCGGGCAGATACGCAGTATTTT.

On this clone itself: The junction differs from germline at one of its ends, possibly a read error. V usage is TRBV7-2 and J usage is TRBJ2-3, with D maybe TRBD2 (5 bases). The germline V gene encodes CDR1 SGHTA and CDR2 FQGNSA. The CDR3 totals 12 residues. CDR3 nucleotides: TGTGCCAGCAGCGTACGGACGATGGGCCCGGGGTTT. Amino acid sequence: CASSVRTMGPGF.

The CDR3 is CASNWGGATNEQFF. The CDR3 nucleotides are TGTGCCAGTAATTGGGGGGGCGCGACCAATGAGCAGTTCTTC. V is TRBV19 and J is TRBJ2-1; a weak D match, TRBD2 (7 bases). Deletions cut 7 bases from V and 6 bases from J, with 16 bases between. Per the germline V gene, CDR1 is LNHDA and CDR2 is SQIVND (reference sequence). This CDR3 contains 14 residues.

V usage is TRBV7-9 and J usage is TRBJ2-3, with 10 bases identical to TRBD1. J lost 2 bases, V lost 11 bases, and 13 bases had no gene match. Germline V CDR1 and CDR2: SEHNR, FQNEAQ (reference sequence). This CDR3 spans 16 amino acids. In nucleotides, the CDR3 is TGTGCCCCACGAAGAGGGGACAGGGGAAACACAGATACGCAGTATTTT. Protein product: CAPRRGDRGNTDTQYF. The full variable domain, rest sourced from reference TRBV7-9 and TRBJ2-3, is DTGVSQNPRHKITKRGQNVTFRCDPISEHNRLYWYRQTLGQGPEFLTYFQNEAQLEKSRLLSDRFSAERPKGSFSTLEIQRTEQGDSAMYLCAPRRGDRGNTDTQYFGPGTRLTVL.

J is TRBJ1-2 and V is TRBV18; 9 bases fit TRBD1. V was pared by 2 bases and J by 6 bases, with 10 bases of the junction left unmatched. The germline V gene has CDR1 KGHSH and CDR2 LQKENI. CDR3 length: 16 residues. CDR3 loop: CASSPGTGNGGDGYTF. The CDR3 DNA reads TGTGCCAGCTCACCAGGGACAGGGAATGGAGGTGATGGCTACACCTTC.

The gene calls are TRBV27 and TRBJ2-2, with D tentatively TRBD1 (5 bases). Between the trimmed V and J ends, which lost 10 bases and 8 bases, there was a span of 14 bases. The germline CDR1 and CDR2 sequences are MNHEY and SMNVEV (reference sequence). The CDR3 is 12 residues long. The CDR3 sequence: CATQDSAGELFF. CDR3 in DNA: TGTGCCACTCAAGACAGCGCAGGGGAGCTGTTTTTT.

The chain joins TRBV18 to TRBJ1-5; unclear D gene. V was cut by 2 bases and J by 7 bases, with 3 bases left in between. The CDR3 extends over 11 amino acids. Looked up from germline, CDR1 is KGHSH and CDR2 is LQKENI. Here the CDR3 reads CASSPSQPQHF. CDR3 sequence (DNA): TGTGCCAGCTCACCAAGCCAGCCCCAGCATTTT.

V gene TRBV5-4 combines with J gene TRBJ1-2; TRBD1 aligns across 9 bases. The germline CDR1 and CDR2 sequences are SGHNT and YYREEE (reference sequence). CDR3 length: 14 amino acids. The V gene end was trimmed by 3 bases and the J gene end by 6 bases; junction bases not matched to a gene: 6. CDR3 in amino acids: CASSSRGQGNGYTF. The CDR3, as DNA: TGTGCCAGCAGCTCACGGGGACAGGGCAATGGCTACACCTTC.

This clone was found a few times. The same CDR3 arises from other DNA sequences in this sample as well. The chain links TRBV7-9 to TRBJ2-1; TRBD2 aligns across 11 bases. V trimming: 4 bases; J trimming: 3 bases; junction bases outside the gene matches: 2. Germline CDR1 reads SEHNR; CDR2 reads FQNEAQ (reference sequence). The CDR3 totals 15 residues. The CDR3 sequence is CASSSGTSGYNEQFF. In DNA, the CDR3 is TGTGCCAGCAGCTCCGGGACTAGCGGCTACAATGAGCAGTTCTTC.

The rearrangement links TRBV9 to TRBJ2-7; unclear D gene. Germline V gene lookup returns CDR1 SGDLS and CDR2 YYNGEE. The V gene lost 4 bases and the J gene lost 1 base, with 12 bases spanning the gap. The CDR3 sequence is 14 residues long. The CDR3 DNA follows: TGTGCCAGCAGCCCCGGGTCCTATTCCTACGAGCAGTACTTC. Translation: CASSPGSYSYEQYF.

This sequence joins TRBV2 and TRBJ2-7, with D possibly matching TRBD1 (6 bases). This CDR3 has 14 residues. Germline CDR1 is SNHLY and CDR2 is FYNNEI. V lost 4 bases to trimming and J lost 5 bases, with 15 bases between them. The CDR3 region is CASSGTRGWHEQYF. CDR3 coding DNA: TGTGCCAGCAGTGGGACAAGGGGGTGGCACGAGCAGTACTTC.

In its sample, this clone was seen a few times. The chain links TRBV19 to TRBJ2-7, with D possibly TRBD1 on 6 matching bases. CDR1 and CDR2 from the germline V gene are LNHDA and SQIVND (reference sequence). Trimming shortened V by 3 bases and J by 2 bases, and 20 bases separated the two germline ends. This CDR3 comprises 17 residues. The CDR3 nucleotides read TGTGCCAGTAGTATTGCTCTGGTCGACAGGCTCACCTACGAGCAGTACTTC. Protein: CASSIALVDRLTYEQYF.

The J gene is TRBJ2-3, the V gene TRBV27; 8 bases agree with TRBD1. Germline V CDR1 and CDR2: MNHEY, SMNVEV (reference sequence). This CDR3 region has 15 residues. V was clipped by 4 bases and J by 2 bases; unmatched bases: 5. The CDR3 nucleotides are TGTGCCAGCAGTTCCCGACAGGGGATCACAGATACGCAGTATTTT. Translating gives CASSSRQGITDTQYF.

The V call is TRBV10-3, the J call TRBJ2-2, with D possibly TRBD2 on 5 matching bases. Trimming left V 11 bases short and J 1 base short, with 14 bases between. The CDR3 consists of 14 residues. Germline-derived CDR1 and CDR2 are ENHRY and SYGVKD. The CDR3 DNA is TGTGCCCTCTCCGCGGGCGGGAACACCGGGGAGCTGTTTTTT. This encodes CALSAGGNTGELFF.

The chain joins TRBV6-5 to TRBJ2-7, with TRBD1 as a possible D gene (6 bases). Germline loops: CDR1 MNHEY, CDR2 SVGAGI. Trimming shortened V by 4 bases and J by 2 bases, and 15 bases separated the two germline ends. There are 15 residues in the CDR3. CDR3 coding DNA: TGTGCCAGCAGTTCCCCAAGACAGGTACCCTACGAGCAGTACTTC. It translates to CASSSPRQVPYEQYF.